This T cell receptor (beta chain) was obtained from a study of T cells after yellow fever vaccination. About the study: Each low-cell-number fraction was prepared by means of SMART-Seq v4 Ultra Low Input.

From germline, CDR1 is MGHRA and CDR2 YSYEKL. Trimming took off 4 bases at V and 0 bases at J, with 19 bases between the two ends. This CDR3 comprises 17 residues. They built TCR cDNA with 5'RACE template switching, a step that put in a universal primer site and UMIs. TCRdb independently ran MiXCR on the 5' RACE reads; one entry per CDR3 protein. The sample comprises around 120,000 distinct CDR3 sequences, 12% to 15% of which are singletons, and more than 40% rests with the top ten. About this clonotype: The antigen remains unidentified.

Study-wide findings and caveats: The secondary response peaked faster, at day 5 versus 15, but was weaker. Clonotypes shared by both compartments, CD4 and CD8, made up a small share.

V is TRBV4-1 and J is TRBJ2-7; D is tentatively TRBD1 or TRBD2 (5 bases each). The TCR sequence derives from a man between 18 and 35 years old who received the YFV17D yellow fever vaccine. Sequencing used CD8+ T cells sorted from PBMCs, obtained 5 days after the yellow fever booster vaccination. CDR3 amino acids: CASSLHGGDSFSYEQYF. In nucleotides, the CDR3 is TGCGCCAGCAGCCTACATGGGGGAGACTCCTTCTCCTACGAGCAGTACTTC.